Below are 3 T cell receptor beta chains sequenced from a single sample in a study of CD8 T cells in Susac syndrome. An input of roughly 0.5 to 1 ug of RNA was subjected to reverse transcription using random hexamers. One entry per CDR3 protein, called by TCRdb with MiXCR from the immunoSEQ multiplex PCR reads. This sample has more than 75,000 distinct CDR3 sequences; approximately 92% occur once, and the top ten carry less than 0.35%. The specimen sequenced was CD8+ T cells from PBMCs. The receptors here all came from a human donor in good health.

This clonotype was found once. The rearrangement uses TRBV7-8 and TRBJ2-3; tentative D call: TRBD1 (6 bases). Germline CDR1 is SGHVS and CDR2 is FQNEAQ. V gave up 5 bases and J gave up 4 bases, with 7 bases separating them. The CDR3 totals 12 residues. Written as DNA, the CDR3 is TGTGCCAGCAGCCGACAGGCAGATACGCAGTATTTT. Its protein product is CASSRQADTQYF.

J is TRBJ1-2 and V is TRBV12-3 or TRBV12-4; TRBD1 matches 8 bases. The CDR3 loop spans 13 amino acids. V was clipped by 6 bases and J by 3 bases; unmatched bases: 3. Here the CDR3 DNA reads TGTGCCAGCAGCCTGGGACAGGACTATGGCTACACCTTC. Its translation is CASSLGQDYGYTF.

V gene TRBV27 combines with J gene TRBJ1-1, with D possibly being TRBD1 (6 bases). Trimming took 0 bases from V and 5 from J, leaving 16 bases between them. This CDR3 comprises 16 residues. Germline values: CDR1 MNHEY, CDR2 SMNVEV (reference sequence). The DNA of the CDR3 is TGTGCCAGCAGTTTATCGGCAGGGGCAGGGAGAACTGAAGCTTTCTTT. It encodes CASSLSAGAGRTEAFF.